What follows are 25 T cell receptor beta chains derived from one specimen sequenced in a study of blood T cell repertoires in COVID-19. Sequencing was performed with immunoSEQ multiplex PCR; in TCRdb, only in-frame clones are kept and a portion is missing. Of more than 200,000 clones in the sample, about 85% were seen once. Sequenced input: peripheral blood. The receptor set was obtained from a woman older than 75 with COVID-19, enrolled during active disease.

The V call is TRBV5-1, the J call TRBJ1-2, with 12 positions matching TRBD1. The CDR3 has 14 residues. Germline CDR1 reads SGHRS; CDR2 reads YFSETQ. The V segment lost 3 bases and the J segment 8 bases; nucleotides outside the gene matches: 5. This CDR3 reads CASSSAGQGAGYTF. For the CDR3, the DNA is TGCGCCAGCAGCTCGGCGGGACAGGGGGCGGGCTACACCTTC.

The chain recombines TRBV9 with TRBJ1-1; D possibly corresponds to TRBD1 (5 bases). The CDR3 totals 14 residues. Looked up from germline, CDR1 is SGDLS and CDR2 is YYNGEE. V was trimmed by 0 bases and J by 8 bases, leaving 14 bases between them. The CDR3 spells CASSVEHRGSEAFF. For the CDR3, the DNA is TGTGCCAGCAGCGTAGAACATAGGGGTTCGGAAGCTTTCTTT.

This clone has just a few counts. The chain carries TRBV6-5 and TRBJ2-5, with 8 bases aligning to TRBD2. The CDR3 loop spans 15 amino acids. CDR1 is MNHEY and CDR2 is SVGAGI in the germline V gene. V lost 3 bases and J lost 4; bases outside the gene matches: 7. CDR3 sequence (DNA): TGTGCCAGCAGTTATGGGGGAGCGGGGGTAGAGACCCAGTACTTC. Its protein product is CASSYGGAGVETQYF.

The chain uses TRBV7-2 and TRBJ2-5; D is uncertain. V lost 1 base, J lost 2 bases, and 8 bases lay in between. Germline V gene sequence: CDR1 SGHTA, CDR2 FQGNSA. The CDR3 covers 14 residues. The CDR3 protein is CASSLGWAQETQYF. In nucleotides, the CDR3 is TGTGCCAGCAGCTTAGGATGGGCTCAAGAGACCCAGTACTTC.

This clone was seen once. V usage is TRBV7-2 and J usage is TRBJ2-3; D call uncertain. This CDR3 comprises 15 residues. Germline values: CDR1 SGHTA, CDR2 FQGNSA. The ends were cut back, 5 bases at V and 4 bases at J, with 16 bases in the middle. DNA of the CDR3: TGTGCCAGCAGCCCATTACTTGGCGGAGCAGATACGCAGTATTTT. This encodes CASSPLLGGADTQYF.

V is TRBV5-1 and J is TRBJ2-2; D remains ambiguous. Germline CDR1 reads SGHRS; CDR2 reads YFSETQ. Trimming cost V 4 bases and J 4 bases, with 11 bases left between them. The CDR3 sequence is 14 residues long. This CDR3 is CASSRSSSTGELFF. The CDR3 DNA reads TGCGCCAGCAGCCGCTCGAGTAGCACCGGGGAGCTGTTTTTT.

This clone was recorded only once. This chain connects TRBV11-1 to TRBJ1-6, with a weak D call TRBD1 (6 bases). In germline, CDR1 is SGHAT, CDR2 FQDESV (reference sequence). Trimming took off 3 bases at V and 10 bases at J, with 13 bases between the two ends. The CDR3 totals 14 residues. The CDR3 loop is CASSFEQGGSPLHF. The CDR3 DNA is TGTGCCAGCAGCTTCGAACAGGGTGGATCACCCCTCCACTTT.

The CDR3 is CASSLVPGQGAEAFF. DNA of the CDR3: TGTGCCAGCAGCTTAGTCCCGGGACAGGGGGCTGAAGCTTTCTTT. The rearrangement joins TRBV7-2 to TRBJ1-1; 11 nucleotides align to TRBD1. Germline loops: CDR1 SGHTA, CDR2 FQGNSA. V lost 1 base and J lost 6; bases outside the gene matches: 4. This CDR3 is built from 15 residues.

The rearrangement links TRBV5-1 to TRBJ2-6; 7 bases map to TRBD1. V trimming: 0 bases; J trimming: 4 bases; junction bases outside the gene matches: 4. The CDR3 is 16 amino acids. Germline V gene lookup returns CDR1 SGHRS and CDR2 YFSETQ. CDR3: CASSLGQGAGANVLTF. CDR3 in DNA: TGCGCCAGCAGCTTGGGACAGGGTGCCGGGGCCAACGTCCTGACTTTC.

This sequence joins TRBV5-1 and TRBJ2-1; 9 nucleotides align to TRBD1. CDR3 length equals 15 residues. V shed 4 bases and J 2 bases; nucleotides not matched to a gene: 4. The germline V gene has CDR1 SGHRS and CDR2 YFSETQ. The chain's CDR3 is CASSKDRGAYNEQFF. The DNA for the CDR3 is TGCGCCAGCAGCAAGGACAGGGGCGCCTACAATGAGCAGTTCTTC.

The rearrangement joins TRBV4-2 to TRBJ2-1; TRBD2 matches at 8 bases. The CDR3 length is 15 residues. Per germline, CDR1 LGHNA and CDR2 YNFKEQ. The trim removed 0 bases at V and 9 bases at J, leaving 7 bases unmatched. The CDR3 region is CASSQEVSGVTEQFF. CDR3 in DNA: TGTGCCAGCAGCCAAGAAGTTAGCGGGGTGACTGAGCAGTTCTTC.

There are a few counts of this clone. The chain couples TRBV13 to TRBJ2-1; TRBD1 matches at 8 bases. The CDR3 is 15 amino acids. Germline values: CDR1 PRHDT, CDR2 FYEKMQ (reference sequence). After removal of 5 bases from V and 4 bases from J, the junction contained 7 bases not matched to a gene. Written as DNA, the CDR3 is TGTGCCAGCAGCCCCGGACAGGGACCTTACAATGAGCAGTTCTTC. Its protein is CASSPGQGPYNEQFF.

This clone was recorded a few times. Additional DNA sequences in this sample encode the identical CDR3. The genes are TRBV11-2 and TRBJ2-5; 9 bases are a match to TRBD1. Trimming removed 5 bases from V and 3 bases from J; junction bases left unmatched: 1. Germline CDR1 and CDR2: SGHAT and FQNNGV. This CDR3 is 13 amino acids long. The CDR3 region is CASSRDREETQYF. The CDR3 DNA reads TGTGCCAGCAGCCGGGACAGGGAAGAGACCCAGTACTTC.

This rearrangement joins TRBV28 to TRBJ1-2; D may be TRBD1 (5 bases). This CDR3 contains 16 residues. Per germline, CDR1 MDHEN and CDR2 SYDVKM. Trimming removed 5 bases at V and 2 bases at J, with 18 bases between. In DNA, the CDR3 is TGTGCCAGCAGTATTTTCGCCCACAGGCAAAACTATGGCTACACCTTC. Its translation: CASSIFAHRQNYGYTF.

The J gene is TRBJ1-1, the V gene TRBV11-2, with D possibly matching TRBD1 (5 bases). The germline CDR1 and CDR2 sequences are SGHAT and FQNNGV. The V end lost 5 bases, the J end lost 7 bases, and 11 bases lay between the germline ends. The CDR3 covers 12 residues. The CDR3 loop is CASSGGGFEAFF. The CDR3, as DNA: TGTGCCAGCAGCGGGGGAGGGTTTGAAGCTTTCTTT.

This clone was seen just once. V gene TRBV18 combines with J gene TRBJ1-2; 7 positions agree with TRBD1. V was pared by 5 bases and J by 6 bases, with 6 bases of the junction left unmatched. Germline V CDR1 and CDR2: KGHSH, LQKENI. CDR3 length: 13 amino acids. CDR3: CASSMTGLNGYTF. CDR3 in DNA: TGTGCCAGCTCAATGACAGGGCTGAATGGCTACACCTTC.

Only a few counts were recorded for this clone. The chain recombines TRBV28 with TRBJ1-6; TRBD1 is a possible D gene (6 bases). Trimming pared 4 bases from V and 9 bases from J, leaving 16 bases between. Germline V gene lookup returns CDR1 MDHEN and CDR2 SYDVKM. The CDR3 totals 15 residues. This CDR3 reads CASSSIQGITSPLHF. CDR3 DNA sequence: TGTGCCAGCAGTTCTATACAGGGAATTACTTCACCCCTCCACTTT. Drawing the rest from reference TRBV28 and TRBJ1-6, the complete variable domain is DVKVTQSSRYLVKRTGEKVFLECVQDMDHENMFWYRQDPGLGLRLIYFSYDVKMKEKGDIPEGYSVSREKKERFSLILESASTNQTSMYLCASSSIQGITSPLHFGNGTRLTVT.

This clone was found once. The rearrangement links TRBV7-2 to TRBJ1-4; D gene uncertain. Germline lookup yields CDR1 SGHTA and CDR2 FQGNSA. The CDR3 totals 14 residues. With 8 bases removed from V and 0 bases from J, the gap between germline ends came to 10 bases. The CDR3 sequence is CASQRGATNEKLFF. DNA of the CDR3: TGTGCCAGCCAACGTGGAGCAACTAATGAAAAACTGTTTTTT.

CDR3 protein: CASRGADEKLFF. The CDR3 DNA reads TGTGCCAGCAGGGGCGCCGATGAAAAACTGTTTTTT. The gene calls are TRBV2 and TRBJ1-4; D gene uncertain. V was pared by 6 bases and J by 6 bases, with 8 bases between. Germline assignment: CDR1 SNHLY and CDR2 FYNNEI. The CDR3 is made up of 12 amino acids.

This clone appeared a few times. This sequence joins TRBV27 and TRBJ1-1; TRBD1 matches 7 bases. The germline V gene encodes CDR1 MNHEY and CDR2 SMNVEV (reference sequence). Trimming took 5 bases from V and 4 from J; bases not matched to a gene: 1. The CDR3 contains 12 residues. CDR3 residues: CASSHRGTEAFF. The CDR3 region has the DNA TGTGCCAGCAGTCACAGGGGCACTGAAGCTTTCTTT.

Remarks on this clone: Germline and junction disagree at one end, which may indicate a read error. CDR3 sequence: CASSLGAEAQYF. The CDR3 DNA sequence: TGTGCCAGCAGTCTTGGCGCAGAGGCCCAGTACTTC. The chain joins TRBV2 to TRBJ2-5; D is uncertain. CDR3 size: 12 residues. The germline V gene encodes CDR1 SNHLY and CDR2 FYNNEI.

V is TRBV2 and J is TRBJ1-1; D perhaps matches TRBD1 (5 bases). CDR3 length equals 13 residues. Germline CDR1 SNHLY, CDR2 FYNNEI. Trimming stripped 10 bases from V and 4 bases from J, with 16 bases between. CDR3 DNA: TGTGCCACCAGGGAGCCCGGGGGCACTGAAGCTTTCTTT. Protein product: CATREPGGTEAFF.

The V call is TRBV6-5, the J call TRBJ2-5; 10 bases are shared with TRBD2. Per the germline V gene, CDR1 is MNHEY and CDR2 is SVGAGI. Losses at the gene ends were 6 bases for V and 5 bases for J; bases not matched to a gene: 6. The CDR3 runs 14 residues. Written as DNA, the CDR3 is TGTGCCAGCAGACCTAGCGGGGGCCCGGAGACCCAGTACTTC. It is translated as CASRPSGGPETQYF.

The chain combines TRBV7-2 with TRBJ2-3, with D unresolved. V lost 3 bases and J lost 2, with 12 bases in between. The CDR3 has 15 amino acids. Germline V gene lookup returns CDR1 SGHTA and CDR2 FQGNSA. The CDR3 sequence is CASSFSGRFTDTQYF. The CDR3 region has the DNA TGTGCCAGCAGCTTTTCCGGCAGGTTCACAGATACGCAGTATTTT. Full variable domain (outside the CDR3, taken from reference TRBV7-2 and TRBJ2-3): GAGVSQSPSNKVTEKGKDVELRCDPISGHTALYWYRQSLGQGLEFLIYFQGNSAPDKSGLPSDRFSAERTGGSVSTLTIQRTQQEDSAVYLCASSFSGRFTDTQYFGPGTRLTVL.

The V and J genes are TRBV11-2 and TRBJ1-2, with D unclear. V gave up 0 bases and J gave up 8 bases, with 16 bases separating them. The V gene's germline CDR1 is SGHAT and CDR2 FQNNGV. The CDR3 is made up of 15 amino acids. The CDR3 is CASSLEITGVGGYTF. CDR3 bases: TGTGCCAGCAGCTTAGAGATTACGGGTGTAGGCGGCTACACCTTC.